This TCR beta chain originates from a study of cytomegalovirus exposure and HLA in healthy donors. Findings and caveats of the study: V- and J-gene trimming of TCR beta was linked (in a later analysis) to a missense DCLRE1C variant.

With respect to this clone: Its specificity is not known.

PCR used 60 Vbeta primers and 13 Jbeta primers. Repertoires were generated with immunoSEQ multiplex PCR, while TCRdb's copy carries only in-frame clones and drops some. The sample carries approximately 220,000 clones, 60% to 80% recorded once. The receptor was derived from a male donor in good health and CMV-seronegative. What was sequenced was PBMCs.

CDR3 sequence reads: CASSLQPNTGELFF. DNA for the CDR3: TGCGCCAGCAGCCTACAGCCGAACACCGGGGAGCTGTTTTTT. This sequence joins TRBV5-1 and TRBJ2-2; D not certain. Germline V lookup: CDR1 SGHRS, CDR2 YFSETQ. CDR3 length equals 14 residues. The V and J ends lost 4 bases and 0 bases respectively, with 7 bases between them.